The rows below give T cell receptor beta chains drawn from one sample of a study of T cell responses to AZD1222 COVID-19 vaccine. Measured with immunoSEQ multiplex PCR; TCRdb has only the in-frame clones, and not every one. The sample consists of some 130,000 clones, more than 85% of them appearing once. The input for sequencing was peripheral blood, taken on day 0 of AZD1222 vaccination. Every receptor here comes from an adult in good health. CDR3s include the opening cysteine and the closing phenylalanine or tryptophan. A D gene is named only where the DNA matches it firmly. Size values are once, few and many counts, or a class for expanded clones, and some rows have none.

J: TRBJ1-2; D: -; size: -; V: TRBV9; CDR3: CASSVALSNYGYTF; DNA: TGTGCCAGCAGCGTAGCGCTTTCTAACTATGGCTACACCTTC
J: TRBJ1-2; D: -; size: -; V: TRBV18; CDR3: CASSPPEGDGYGYTF; DNA: TGTGCCAGCTCACCACCGGAGGGAGACGGCTATGGCTACACCTTC
J: TRBJ1-2; D: -; size: -; V: TRBV29-1; CDR3: CSGLSEYYGYTF; DNA: TGCAGCGGCCTCTCGGAGTACTATGGCTACACCTTC
J: TRBJ1-2; D: -; size: -; V: TRBV10-3; CDR3: CAISDSRDYGYTF; DNA: TGTGCCATCAGTGATTCCAGGGACTATGGCTACACCTTC
J: TRBJ2-1; D: TRBD2; size: -; V: TRBV29-1; CDR3: CSVARGGSEDEQFF; DNA: TGCAGCGTTGCGCGGGGGGGATCGGAAGATGAGCAGTTCTTC
J: TRBJ2-5; D: -; size: -; V: TRBV6-5; CDR3: CASSYSDGTQETQYF; DNA: TGTGCCAGCAGTTACTCTGACGGTACCCAAGAGACCCAGTACTTC
J: TRBJ1-2; D: -; size: once; V: TRBV6-1; CDR3: CASSEARPDLDGYTF; DNA: TGTGCCAGCAGTGAAGCCCGACCTGATCTGGATGGCTACACCTTC
J: TRBJ1-2; D: TRBD1; size: -; V: TRBV2; CDR3: CASIIDRGVYGYTF; DNA: TGTGCCAGCATTATTGACAGGGGGGTCTATGGCTACACCTTC
J: TRBJ2-7; D: TRBD1; size: -; V: TRBV3-1/TRBV3-2; CDR3: CASTQGAGVAYEQYF; DNA: TGTGCCAGCACCCAGGGGGCAGGGGTGGCCTACGAGCAGTACTTC
J: TRBJ1-6; D: -; size: -; V: TRBV3-1/TRBV3-2; CDR3: CASSQGIGDSPLHF; DNA: TGTGCCAGCAGCCAGGGAATTGGGGATTCACCCCTCCACTTT
J: TRBJ1-2; D: -; size: -; V: TRBV30; CDR3: CAWIMTGGYTF; DNA: TGTGCCTGGATCATGACTGGAGGCTACACCTTC
J: TRBJ1-5; D: -; size: -; V: TRBV19; CDR3: CASSQGTGIDQPQHF; DNA: TGTGCCAGTAGTCAGGGGACTGGTATAGATCAGCCCCAGCATTTT
J: TRBJ1-2; D: TRBD1; size: once; V: TRBV5-1; CDR3: CASSLGDRGRGYTF; DNA: TGCGCCAGCAGCTTGGGTGACAGGGGCAGAGGCTACACCTTC
J: TRBJ1-5; D: -; size: -; V: TRBV10-3; CDR3: CAISDRRDRNQPQHF; DNA: TGTGCCATCAGTGATAGGAGGGACCGCAATCAGCCCCAGCATTTT
J: TRBJ2-2; D: TRBD1; size: -; V: TRBV20-1; CDR3: CSASPHRGNTGELFF; DNA: TGCAGTGCTAGTCCGCACAGGGGTAACACCGGGGAGCTGTTTTTT
J: TRBJ1-2; D: -; size: -; V: TRBV6-2/TRBV6-3; CDR3: CASSLWDRDRDGYTF; DNA: TGTGCCAGCAGTCTCTGGGACCGGGATCGGGATGGCTACACCTTC
J: TRBJ2-7; D: -; size: -; V: TRBV6-1; CDR3: CASSEFGTPLTYEQYF; DNA: TGTGCCAGCAGTGAATTCGGGACACCTCTAACCTACGAGCAGTACTTC
J: TRBJ2-5; D: -; size: -; V: TRBV18; CDR3: CASSPRGDETQYF; DNA: TGTGCCAGCTCGCCCAGGGGGGATGAGACCCAGTACTTC
J: TRBJ1-5; D: -; size: -; V: TRBV7-8; CDR3: CASSLSQGFSPQHF; DNA: TGTGCCAGCAGCTTGTCGCAGGGGTTCTCGCCCCAGCATTTT
J: TRBJ1-5; D: -; size: few; V: TRBV6-4; CDR3: CASSPEVNQPQHF; DNA: TGTGCCAGCAGTCCGGAGGTTAATCAGCCCCAGCATTTT
J: TRBJ1-1; D: TRBD1; size: -; V: TRBV11-2; CDR3: CASSLATGGTEAFF; DNA: TGTGCCAGCAGCTTGGCAACAGGGGGCACTGAAGCTTTCTTT
J: TRBJ1-1; D: TRBD1; size: -; V: TRBV6-5; CDR3: CASRRTGVSTEAFF; DNA: TGTGCCAGCAGACGGACAGGGGTGAGCACTGAAGCTTTCTTT
J: TRBJ2-2; D: -; size: -; V: TRBV12-3/TRBV12-4; CDR3: CASSQRAGELFF; DNA: TGTGCCAGCAGCCAGAGGGCCGGGGAGCTGTTTTTT
J: TRBJ2-7; D: TRBD1; size: -; V: TRBV19; CDR3: CASSIGGGPYEQYF; DNA: TGTGCCAGTAGTATAGGAGGGGGCCCCTACGAGCAGTACTTC
J: TRBJ2-1; D: TRBD2; size: -; V: TRBV29-1; CDR3: CSAPMGLGNNEQFF; DNA: TGCAGCGCCCCCATGGGACTAGGGAACAATGAGCAGTTCTTC
J: TRBJ1-1; D: -; size: -; V: TRBV6-5; CDR3: CASSPTGNTEAFF; DNA: TGTGCCAGCAGTCCAACAGGTAACACTGAAGCTTTCTTT
J: TRBJ2-7; D: -; size: -; V: TRBV2; CDR3: CASSGQGEDYEQYF; DNA: TGTGCCAGCAGTGGTCAGGGGGAGGACTACGAGCAGTACTTC
J: TRBJ2-3; D: -; size: -; V: TRBV13; CDR3: CASSLEGPRQGSSTDTQYF; DNA: TGTGCCAGCAGCTTAGAGGGGCCGCGCCAGGGCTCTTCCACAGATACGCAGTATTTT
J: TRBJ1-4; D: -; size: -; V: TRBV9; CDR3: CASSVEGGTNEKLFF; DNA: TGTGCCAGCAGCGTAGAGGGGGGGACTAATGAAAAACTGTTTTTT
J: TRBJ1-1; D: -; size: -; V: TRBV6-5; CDR3: CASSLHVMNTEAFF; DNA: TGTGCCAGCAGCCTACACGTTATGAACACTGAAGCTTTCTTT
J: TRBJ2-7; D: -; size: -; V: TRBV5-1; CDR3: CASSLQPDRNPEQYF; DNA: TGCGCCAGCAGCTTGCAGCCGGACAGAAACCCCGAGCAGTACTTC
J: TRBJ1-1; D: -; size: -; V: TRBV2; CDR3: CASNGGTMNTEAFF; DNA: TGTGCCAGCAATGGCGGCACTATGAACACTGAAGCTTTCTTT
J: TRBJ1-1; D: -; size: -; V: TRBV27; CDR3: CASSVDPNTEAFF; DNA: TGTGCCAGCAGTGTAGATCCGAACACTGAAGCTTTCTTT
J: TRBJ2-3; D: TRBD2; size: once; V: TRBV6-5; CDR3: CASRGAGGSTDTQYF; DNA: TGTGCCAGCCGGGGAGCGGGGGGATCCACAGATACGCAGTATTTT
J: TRBJ1-1; D: TRBD1; size: once; V: TRBV29-1; CDR3: CSDSSTGEGDTEAFF; DNA: TGCAGCGACTCATCGACAGGGGAAGGGGACACTGAAGCTTTCTTT
J: TRBJ2-1; D: TRBD1; size: -; V: TRBV6-5; CDR3: CASRDRALYNEQFF; DNA: TGTGCCAGCAGGGACAGGGCTTTGTACAATGAGCAGTTCTTC
J: TRBJ1-1; D: -; size: -; V: TRBV12-3/TRBV12-4; CDR3: CASFLRGNTEAFF; DNA: TGTGCCAGCTTTCTACGGGGTAACACTGAAGCTTTCTTT
J: TRBJ1-6; D: -; size: -; V: TRBV5-5; CDR3: CASSAPNSPLHF; DNA: TGTGCCAGCAGCGCCCCTAATTCACCCCTCCACTTT
J: TRBJ2-7; D: TRBD1; size: medium-sized; V: TRBV12-5; CDR3: CASGFWTGREQYF; DNA: TGTGCTAGTGGTTTCTGGACAGGTCGGGAGCAGTACTTC
J: TRBJ2-4; D: TRBD1; size: -; V: TRBV5-8; CDR3: CASSLGTGLIKNIQYF; DNA: TGTGCCAGCAGCTTGGGGACAGGGCTCATCAAAAACATTCAGTACTTC
J: TRBJ1-6; D: -; size: once; V: TRBV7-9; CDR3: CASSLSAPQPNSPLHF; DNA: TGTGCCAGCAGCTTATCGGCGCCTCAACCCAATTCACCCCTCCACTTT
J: TRBJ2-2; D: -; size: -; V: TRBV27; CDR3: CASSLDAANTGELFF; DNA: TGTGCCAGCAGTTTAGACGCGGCCAACACCGGGGAGCTGTTTTTT
J: TRBJ1-4; D: TRBD1; size: -; V: TRBV27; CDR3: CASSSGQVATNEKLFF; DNA: TGTGCCAGCAGTTCGGGACAGGTCGCAACTAATGAAAAACTGTTTTTT